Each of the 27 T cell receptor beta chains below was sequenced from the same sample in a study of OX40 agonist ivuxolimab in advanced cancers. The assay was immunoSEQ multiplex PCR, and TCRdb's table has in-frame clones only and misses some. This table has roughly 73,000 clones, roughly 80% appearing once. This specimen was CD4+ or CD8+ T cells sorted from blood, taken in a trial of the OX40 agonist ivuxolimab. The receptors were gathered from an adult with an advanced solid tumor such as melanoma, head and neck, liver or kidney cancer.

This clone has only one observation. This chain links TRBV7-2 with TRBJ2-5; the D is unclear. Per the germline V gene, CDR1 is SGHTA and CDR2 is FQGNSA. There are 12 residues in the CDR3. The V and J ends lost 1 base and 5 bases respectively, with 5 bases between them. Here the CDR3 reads CASSLGRETQYF. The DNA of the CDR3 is TGTGCCAGCAGCTTAGGCCGGGAGACCCAGTACTTC.

CDR3 coding DNA: TGTGCCAGCAGCCGGGTGGGACAGGGGGCAACTAATGAAAAACTGTTTTTT. Translated, it gives CASSRVGQGATNEKLFF. This rearrangement joins TRBV7-6 to TRBJ1-4; TRBD1 matches 11 bases. CDR1 is SGHVS, CDR2 FNYEAQ, per germline. V lost 5 bases and J lost 0; bases outside the gene matches: 5. The CDR3 spans 17 residues. The full variable domain, rest sourced from reference TRBV7-6 and TRBJ1-4, is GAGVSQSPRYKVTKRGQDVALRCDPISGHVSLYWYRQALGQGPEFLTYFNYEAQQDKSGLPNDRFSAERPEGSISTLTIQRTEQRDSAMYRCASSRVGQGATNEKLFFGSGTQLSVL.

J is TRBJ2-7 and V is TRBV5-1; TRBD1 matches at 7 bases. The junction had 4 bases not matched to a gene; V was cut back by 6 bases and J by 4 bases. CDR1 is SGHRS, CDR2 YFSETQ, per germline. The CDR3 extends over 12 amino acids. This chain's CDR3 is CASKGTAYEQYF. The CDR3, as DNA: TGCGCCAGCAAAGGGACAGCTTACGAGCAGTACTTC. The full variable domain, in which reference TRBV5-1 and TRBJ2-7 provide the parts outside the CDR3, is KAGVTQTPRYLIKTRGQQVTLSCSPISGHRSVSWYQQTPGQGLQFLFEYFSETQRNKGNFPGRFSGRQFSNSRSEMNVSTLELGDSALYLCASKGTAYEQYFGPGTRLTVT.

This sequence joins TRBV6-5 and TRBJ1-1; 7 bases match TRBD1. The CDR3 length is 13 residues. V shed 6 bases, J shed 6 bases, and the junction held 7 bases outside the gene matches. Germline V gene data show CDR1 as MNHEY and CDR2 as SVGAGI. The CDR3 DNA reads TGTGCCAGCAGAACCCTGACAGGGCCTGAAGCTTTCTTT. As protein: CASRTLTGPEAFF.

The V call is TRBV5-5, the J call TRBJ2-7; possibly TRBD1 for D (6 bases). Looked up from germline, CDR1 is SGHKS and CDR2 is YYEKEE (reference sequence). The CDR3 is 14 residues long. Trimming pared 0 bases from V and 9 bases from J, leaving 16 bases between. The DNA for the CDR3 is TGTGCCAGCAGCTTGGAAGGGGGTAAAGTAAGGCAGTACTTC. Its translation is CASSLEGGKVRQYF.

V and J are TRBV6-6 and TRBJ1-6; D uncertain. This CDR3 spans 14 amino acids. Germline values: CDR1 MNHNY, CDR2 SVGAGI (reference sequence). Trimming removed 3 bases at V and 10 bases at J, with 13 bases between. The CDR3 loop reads CASSYGGGLSPLHF. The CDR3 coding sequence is TGTGCCAGCAGTTATGGAGGAGGGCTATCACCCCTCCACTTT.

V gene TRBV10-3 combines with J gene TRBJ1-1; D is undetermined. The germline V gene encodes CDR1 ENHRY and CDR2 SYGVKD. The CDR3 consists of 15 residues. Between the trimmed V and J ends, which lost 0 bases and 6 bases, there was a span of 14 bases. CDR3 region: CAISESGEGRPEAFF. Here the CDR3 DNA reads TGTGCCATCAGTGAGTCTGGGGAGGGAAGGCCTGAAGCTTTCTTT.

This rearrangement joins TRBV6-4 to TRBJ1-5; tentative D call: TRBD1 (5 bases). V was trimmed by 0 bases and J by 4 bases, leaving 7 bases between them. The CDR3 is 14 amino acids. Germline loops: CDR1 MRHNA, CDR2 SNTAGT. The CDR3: CASSDSRGNQPQHF. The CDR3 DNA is TGTGCCAGCAGTGACTCGAGGGGTAATCAGCCCCAGCATTTT.

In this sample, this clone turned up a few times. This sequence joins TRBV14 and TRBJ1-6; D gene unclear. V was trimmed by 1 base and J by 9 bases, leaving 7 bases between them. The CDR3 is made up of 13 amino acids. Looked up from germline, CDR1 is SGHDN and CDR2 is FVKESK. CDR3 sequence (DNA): TGTGCCAGCAGCCAAGCGTACAGTTCACCCCTCCACTTT. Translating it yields CASSQAYSSPLHF.

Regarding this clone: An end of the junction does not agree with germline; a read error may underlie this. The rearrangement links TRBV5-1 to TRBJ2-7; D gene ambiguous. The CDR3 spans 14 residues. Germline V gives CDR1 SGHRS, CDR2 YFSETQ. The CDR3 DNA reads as TGTGCCAGCAGCTTCTCAGGATTAGGGTACGAGCAGTACTTC. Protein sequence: CASSFSGLGYEQYF. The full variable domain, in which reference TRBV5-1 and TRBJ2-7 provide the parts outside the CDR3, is KAGVTQTPRYLIKTRGQQVTLSCSPISGHRSVSWYQQTPGQGLQFLFEYFSETQRNKGNFPGRFSGRQFSNSRSEMNVSTLELGDSALYLCASSFSGLGYEQYFGPGTRLTVT.

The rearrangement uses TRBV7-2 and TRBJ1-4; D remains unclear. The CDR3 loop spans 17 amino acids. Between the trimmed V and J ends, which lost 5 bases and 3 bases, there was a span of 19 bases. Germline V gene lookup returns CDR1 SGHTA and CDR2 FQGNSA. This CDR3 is CASSPQPSHGPNEKLFF. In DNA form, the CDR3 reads TGTGCCAGCAGCCCCCAACCCTCCCACGGACCTAATGAAAAACTGTTTTTT. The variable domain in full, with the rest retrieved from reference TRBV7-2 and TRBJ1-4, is GAGVSQSPSNKVTEKGKDVELRCDPISGHTALYWYRQSLGQGLEFLIYFQGNSAPDKSGLPSDRFSAERTGGSVSTLTIQRTQQEDSAVYLCASSPQPSHGPNEKLFFGSGTQLSVL.

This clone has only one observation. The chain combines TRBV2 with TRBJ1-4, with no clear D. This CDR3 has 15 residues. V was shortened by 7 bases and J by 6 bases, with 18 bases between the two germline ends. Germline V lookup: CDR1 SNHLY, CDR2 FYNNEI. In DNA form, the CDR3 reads TGTGCCAGCACCCGGATGGGTCTTCTTGATGAAAAACTGTTTTTT. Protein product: CASTRMGLLDEKLFF.

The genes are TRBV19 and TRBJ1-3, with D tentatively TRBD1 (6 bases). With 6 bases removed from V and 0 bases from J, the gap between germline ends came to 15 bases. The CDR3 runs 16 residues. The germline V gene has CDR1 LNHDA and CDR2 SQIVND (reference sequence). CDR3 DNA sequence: TGTGCCAGTAGACCGACAGGAACGGCCTCTGGAAACACCATATATTTT. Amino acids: CASRPTGTASGNTIYF.

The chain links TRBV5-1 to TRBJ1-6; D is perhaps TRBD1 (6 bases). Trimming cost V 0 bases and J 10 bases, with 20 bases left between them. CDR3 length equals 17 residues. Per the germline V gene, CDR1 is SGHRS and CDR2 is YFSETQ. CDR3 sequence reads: CASSLGGAQGRMSPLHF. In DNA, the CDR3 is TGCGCCAGCAGCTTGGGGGGGGCCCAGGGGCGAATGTCACCCCTCCACTTT.

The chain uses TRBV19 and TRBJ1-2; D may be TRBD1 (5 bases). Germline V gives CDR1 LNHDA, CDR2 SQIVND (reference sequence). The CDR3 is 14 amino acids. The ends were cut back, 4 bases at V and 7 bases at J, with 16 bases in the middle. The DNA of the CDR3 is TGTGCCAGTAGTACAGGGAAATGGGCTGGTGGCTACACCTTC. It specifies CASSTGKWAGGYTF. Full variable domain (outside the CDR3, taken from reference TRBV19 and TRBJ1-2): DGGITQSPKYLFRKEGQNVTLSCEQNLNHDAMYWYRQDPGQGLRLIYYSQIVNDFQKGDIAEGYSVSREKKESFPLTVTSAQKNPTAFYLCASSTGKWAGGYTFGSGTRLTVV.

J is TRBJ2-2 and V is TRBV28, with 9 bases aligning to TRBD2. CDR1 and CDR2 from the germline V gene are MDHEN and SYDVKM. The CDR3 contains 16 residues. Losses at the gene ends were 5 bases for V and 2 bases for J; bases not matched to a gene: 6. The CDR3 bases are TGTGCCAGCAGTGACCCCGGGACTAGCAACACCGGGGAGCTGTTTTTT. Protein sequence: CASSDPGTSNTGELFF.

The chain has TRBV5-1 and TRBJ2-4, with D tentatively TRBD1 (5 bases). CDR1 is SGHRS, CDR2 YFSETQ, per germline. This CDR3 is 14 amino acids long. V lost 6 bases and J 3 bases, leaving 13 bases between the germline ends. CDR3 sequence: CASKSGQGKNIQYF. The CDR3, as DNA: TGCGCCAGCAAAAGTGGTCAGGGCAAAAACATTCAGTACTTC. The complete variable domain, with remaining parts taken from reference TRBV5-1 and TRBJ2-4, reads KAGVTQTPRYLIKTRGQQVTLSCSPISGHRSVSWYQQTPGQGLQFLFEYFSETQRNKGNFPGRFSGRQFSNSRSEMNVSTLELGDSALYLCASKSGQGKNIQYFGAGTRLSVL.

CDR3 in amino acids: CATSRFITDTQYF. The CDR3 bases are TGTGCCACCAGCAGATTTATCACAGATACGCAGTATTTT. The rearrangement uses TRBV15 and TRBJ2-3; D ambiguous. The CDR3 is 13 residues long. V lost 2 bases and J lost 2, with 5 bases in between. Germline V gene sequence: CDR1 LNHNV, CDR2 YYDKDF (reference sequence).

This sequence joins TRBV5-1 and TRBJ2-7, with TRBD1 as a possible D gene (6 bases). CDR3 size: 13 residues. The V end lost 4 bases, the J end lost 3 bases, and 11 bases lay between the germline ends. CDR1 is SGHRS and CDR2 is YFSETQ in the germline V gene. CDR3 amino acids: CASSGGHNYEQYF. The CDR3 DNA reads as TGCGCCAGCAGCGGGGGACATAACTACGAGCAGTACTTC.

The CDR3 here is CASTDSPNEKLFF. The CDR3 DNA reads TGTGCCAGCACCGACTCACCCAATGAAAAACTGTTTTTT. V and J are TRBV6-6 and TRBJ1-4, with D unclear. Germline CDR1 MNHNY, CDR2 SVGAGI (reference sequence). The CDR3 is 13 amino acids. V was trimmed by 7 bases and J by 5 bases, leaving 11 bases between them.

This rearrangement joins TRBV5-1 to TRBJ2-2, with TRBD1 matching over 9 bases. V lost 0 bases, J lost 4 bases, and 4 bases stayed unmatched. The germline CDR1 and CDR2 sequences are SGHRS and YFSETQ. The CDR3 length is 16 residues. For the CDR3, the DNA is TGCGCCAGCAGCTTGGAAGGGACAGGGAGCACCGGGGAGCTGTTTTTT. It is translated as CASSLEGTGSTGELFF.

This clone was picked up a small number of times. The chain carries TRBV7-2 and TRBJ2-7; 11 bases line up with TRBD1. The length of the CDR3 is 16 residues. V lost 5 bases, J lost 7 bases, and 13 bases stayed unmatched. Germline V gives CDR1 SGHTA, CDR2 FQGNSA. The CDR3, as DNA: TGTGCCAGCAGCCCGCGTGGGGGACAGGGGGTGAGTGAGCAGTACTTC. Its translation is CASSPRGGQGVSEQYF.

The CDR3 nucleotides are TGTGCCAGCAGTGCCGATCTGAACACTGAAGCTTTCTTT. Translation: CASSADLNTEAFF. V and J are TRBV2 and TRBJ1-1; D call uncertain. This CDR3 is 13 amino acids long. The V end was cut by 4 bases, the J end by 0 bases, with 6 bases between. Germline V CDR1 and CDR2: SNHLY, FYNNEI.

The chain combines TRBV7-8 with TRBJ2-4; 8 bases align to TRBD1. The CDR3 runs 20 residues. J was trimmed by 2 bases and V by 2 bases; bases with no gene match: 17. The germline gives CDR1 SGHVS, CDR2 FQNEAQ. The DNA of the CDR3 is TGTGCCAGCAGCTTATCCTGGGCAGGGGGCCAACTGGGGCCCAAAAACATTCAGTACTTC. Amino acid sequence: CASSLSWAGGQLGPKNIQYF.

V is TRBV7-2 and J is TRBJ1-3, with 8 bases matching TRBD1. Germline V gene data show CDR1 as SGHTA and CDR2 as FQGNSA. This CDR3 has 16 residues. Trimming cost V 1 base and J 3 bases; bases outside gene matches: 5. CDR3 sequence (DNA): TGTGCCAGCAGCTTAGGCGTCAGGGGGCTTGGAAACACCATATATTTT. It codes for CASSLGVRGLGNTIYF.

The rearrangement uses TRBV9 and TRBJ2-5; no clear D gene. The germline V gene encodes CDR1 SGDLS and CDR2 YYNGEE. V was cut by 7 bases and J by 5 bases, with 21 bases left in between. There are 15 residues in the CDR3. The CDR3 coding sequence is TGTGCCAGCTCCTGGAGCAGGTGGGCATGGGAGACCCAGTACTTC. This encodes CASSWSRWAWETQYF.

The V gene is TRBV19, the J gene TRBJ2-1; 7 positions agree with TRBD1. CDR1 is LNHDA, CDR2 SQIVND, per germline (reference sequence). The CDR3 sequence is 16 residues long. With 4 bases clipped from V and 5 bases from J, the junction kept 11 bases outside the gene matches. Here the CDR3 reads CASSSPTGSADNEQFF. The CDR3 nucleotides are TGTGCCAGTAGTAGCCCGACAGGGTCGGCGGACAATGAGCAGTTCTTC.